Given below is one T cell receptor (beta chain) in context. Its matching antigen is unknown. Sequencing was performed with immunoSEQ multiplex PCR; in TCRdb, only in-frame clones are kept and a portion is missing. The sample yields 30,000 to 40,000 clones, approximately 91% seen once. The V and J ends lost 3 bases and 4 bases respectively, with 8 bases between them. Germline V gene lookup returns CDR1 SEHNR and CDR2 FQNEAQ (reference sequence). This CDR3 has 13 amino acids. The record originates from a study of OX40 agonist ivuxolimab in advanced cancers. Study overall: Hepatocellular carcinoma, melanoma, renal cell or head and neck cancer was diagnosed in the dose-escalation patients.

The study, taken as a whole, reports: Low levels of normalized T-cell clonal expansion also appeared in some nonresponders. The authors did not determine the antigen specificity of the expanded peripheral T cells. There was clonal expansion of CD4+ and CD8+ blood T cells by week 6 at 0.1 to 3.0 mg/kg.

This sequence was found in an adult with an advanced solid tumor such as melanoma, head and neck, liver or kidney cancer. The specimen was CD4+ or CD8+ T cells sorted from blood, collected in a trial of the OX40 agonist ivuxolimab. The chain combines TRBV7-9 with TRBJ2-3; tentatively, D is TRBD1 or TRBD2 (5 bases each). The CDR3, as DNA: TGTGCCAGCAGCTTGCAGGGACCAGATACGCAGTATTTT. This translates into CASSLQGPDTQYF.